Listed here are 20 T cell receptor beta chains from one sample, sequenced in a study of neurological immune-mediated disorders (dated by TCRdb to the late 2010s). The protocol used for the library was 5' RACE. For sequencing, an Illumina HiSeq 2500 was employed. TCRdb applied fastp at Q25 and MiXCR to the public reads, then kept only in-frame beta chains. Each CDR3 protein gets just one entry, which takes the most common genes and DNA from the rows behind it. The sample table records about 52,000 distinct CDR3 sequences; roughly 3.5% of these occur just once. The ten largest clonotypes hold approximately 1.5% of the sample. The sequenced sample was PBMCs. The receptors derive from a man aged 30-40 years with multiple sclerosis.

As to this clonotype: A read error is possible here, since a much larger clone lies one base away. The chain joins TRBV12-3 or TRBV12-4 to TRBJ1-2; D is uncertain. The CDR3 has 14 amino acids. Trimming shortened V by 0 bases and J by 4 bases, and 9 bases separated the two germline ends. The CDR3 here is CASSLAGKFYGYTF. The CDR3 region has the DNA TGTGCCAGCAGTTTAGCGGGAAAGTTCTATGGCTACACCTTC.

There are many counts of this clonotype. CDR3 sequence (DNA): TGCAGTGCTAGAGATCCCCTAGCGGGAGCCTACGAGCAGTACTTC. It yields the protein CSARDPLAGAYEQYF. The rearrangement links TRBV20-1 to TRBJ2-7; TRBD2 aligns across 10 bases. Germline V CDR1 and CDR2: DFQATT, SNEGSKA (reference sequence). The CDR3 is 15 residues long. V dropped 0 bases and J dropped 2; count of bases not matched to a gene: 4.

This clonotype occurred many times. The genes are TRBV12-3 or TRBV12-4 and TRBJ1-5; D ambiguous. V lost 0 bases and J 7 bases, leaving 7 bases between the germline ends. The CDR3 is 13 residues long. CDR3 in DNA: TGTGCCAGCAGTTTAGCGCAAGAGCAGCCCCAGCATTTT. Translated: CASSLAQEQPQHF.

This clonotype was picked up many times. J is TRBJ2-3 and V is TRBV27; perhaps TRBD2 as D (6 bases). Germline V lookup: CDR1 MNHEY, CDR2 SMNVEV (reference sequence). The CDR3 has 17 amino acids. The V end lost 4 bases, the J end lost 1 base, and 18 bases lay between the germline ends. The CDR3 loop is CASSSQLAAEGTDTQYF. The CDR3, as DNA: TGTGCCAGCAGTTCTCAACTAGCTGCGGAGGGCACAGATACGCAGTATTTT.

The sample holds many counts of this clonotype. The chain is built from TRBV12-3 or TRBV12-4 and TRBJ2-1; tentative D call: TRBD1 (5 bases). Trimming cost V 7 bases and J 9 bases, with 10 bases left between them. This CDR3 region has 11 residues. The CDR3 DNA reads as TGTGCCAGCATGGGGCGAGGTGAGCAGTTCTTC. Protein: CASMGRGEQFF.

This clonotype was seen repeatedly, ten times or more. J is TRBJ2-1 and V is TRBV10-2; the match to TRBD2 covers 7 bases. The V gene's germline CDR1 is WSHSY and CDR2 SAAADI. J was trimmed by 4 bases and V by 3 bases; bases with no gene match: 6. CDR3 length: 15 amino acids. DNA of the CDR3: TGCGCCAGCAGTGATCAGGGAGGGCTTTACAATGAGCAGTTCTTC. Amino acids: CASSDQGGLYNEQFF.

Details on this clonotype: With a much larger clone just one base away, this may be a read error. The conserved closing phenylalanine or tryptophan is absent in this CDR3, likely reflecting a read error. This rearrangement joins TRBV3-1 to TRBJ1-3; D is unclear. Germline V gene sequence: CDR1 LGHDT, CDR2 YNNKEL (reference sequence). Trimming pared 6 bases from V and 2 bases from J, leaving 8 bases between. The CDR3 is made up of 13 amino acids. This chain's CDR3 is CASSRAAGNTIYI. The CDR3 coding sequence is TGTGCCAGCAGTCGGGCGGCTGGAAACACCATATATATT.

At least ten counts were recorded for this clonotype. V is TRBV7-8 and J is TRBJ2-7; TRBD1 matches 9 bases. CDR1 SGHVS and CDR2 FQNEAQ come from the germline V gene. V shed 3 bases, J shed 4 bases, and the junction held 22 bases outside the gene matches. There are 20 residues in the CDR3. The CDR3 DNA sequence: TGTGCCAGCAGCTTTTTTTGGACAGGGGATTCCCCGCCTGATAAATACGAGCAGTACTTC. It is translated as CASSFFWTGDSPPDKYEQYF. The variable domain in full, completed from reference TRBV7-8 and TRBJ2-7, reads GAGVSQSPRYKVAKRGQDVALRCDPISGHVSLFWYQQALGQGPEFLTYFQNEAQLDKSGLPSDRFFAERPEGSVSTLKIQRTQQEDSAVYLCASSFFWTGDSPPDKYEQYFGPGTRLTVT.

J is TRBJ2-7 and V is TRBV6-2 or TRBV6-3; D is ambiguous. The germline V gene has CDR1 MNHEY and CDR2 SVGEGT. The ends were cut back, 2 bases at V and 3 bases at J, with 8 bases in the middle. CDR3 length equals 13 residues. This CDR3 is CASSYGLIYEQYF. CDR3 bases: TGTGCCAGCAGTTACGGGCTCATCTACGAGCAGTACTTC.

In this sample, this clonotype turned up many times. This chain uses TRBV7-6 with TRBJ2-1; D may be TRBD2 (6 bases). Trimming pared 2 bases from V and 0 bases from J, leaving 11 bases between. The CDR3 is made up of 16 amino acids. CDR1 and CDR2 (germline): SGHVS, FNYEAQ. This CDR3 is CASSLRLGSSYNEQFF. DNA of the CDR3: TGTGCCAGCAGCTTAAGGCTCGGGAGCTCCTACAATGAGCAGTTCTTC.

This clonotype was seen ten or more times. The chain has TRBV7-3 and TRBJ2-5; 9 bases align to TRBD1. From germline, CDR1 is SGHTA and CDR2 FQGTGA. V gave up 5 bases and J gave up 4 bases; unmatched junction bases: 2. The CDR3 is 13 amino acids. Here the CDR3 reads CASSPDRGETQYF. In nucleotides, the CDR3 is TGTGCCAGCAGCCCGGACAGGGGAGAGACCCAGTACTTC.

There are many counts of this clonotype. The gene calls are TRBV6-1 and TRBJ2-3; D perhaps matches TRBD2 (6 bases). The V and J ends lost 4 bases and 1 base respectively, with 12 bases between them. Germline CDR1 reads MNHNS; CDR2 reads SASEGT. This CDR3 comprises 15 residues. CDR3 in amino acids: CASSGDFRRTDTQYF. CDR3 bases: TGTGCCAGCAGTGGGGACTTCCGTCGCACAGATACGCAGTATTTT.

The table lists this clonotype with many counts. V and J are TRBV6-6 and TRBJ2-2; 10 bases match TRBD1. The germline gives CDR1 MNHNY, CDR2 SVGAGI (reference sequence). This CDR3 is built from 15 residues. V shed 6 bases, J shed 4 bases, and the junction held 5 bases outside the gene matches. This chain's CDR3 is CASSRQGAGTGELFF. CDR3 nucleotides: TGTGCCAGCAGCCGACAGGGGGCTGGCACCGGGGAGCTGTTTTTT.

There are many counts of this clonotype. This chain uses TRBV2 with TRBJ2-5; 8 positions agree with TRBD1. J lost 5 bases, V lost 4 bases, and 6 bases had no gene match. The CDR3 totals 14 residues. Germline lookup yields CDR1 SNHLY and CDR2 FYNNEI. The CDR3: CASSGGTGGETQYF. The CDR3 DNA is TGTGCCAGCAGTGGTGGGACAGGTGGCGAGACCCAGTACTTC.

This clonotype has at least ten counts. This CDR3 reads CASTEEAPYGYTF. The CDR3 coding sequence is TGCGCCAGCACTGAGGAGGCACCCTATGGCTACACCTTC. The genes are TRBV5-1 and TRBJ1-2; D uncertain. Germline V CDR1 and CDR2: SGHRS, YFSETQ. The CDR3 runs 13 residues. V was shortened by 6 bases and J by 4 bases, with 13 bases between the two germline ends.

This clonotype was counted many times. This rearrangement joins TRBV7-2 to TRBJ2-2, with D unclear. V was trimmed by 7 bases and J by 3 bases, leaving 6 bases between them. This CDR3 contains 12 residues. The germline V gene encodes CDR1 SGHTA and CDR2 FQGNSA. CDR3 amino acids: CASNPHTGELFF. CDR3 bases: TGTGCCAGCAACCCCCACACCGGGGAGCTGTTTTTT.

This clonotype was seen ten or more times. The J gene is TRBJ2-3, the V gene TRBV5-5; 13 positions agree with TRBD2. Germline V gene lookup returns CDR1 SGHKS and CDR2 YYEKEE (reference sequence). The CDR3 runs 19 residues. The V segment lost 0 bases and the J segment 0 bases; nucleotides outside the gene matches: 7. The CDR3 loop is CASSLELAGGPRSTDTQYF. The CDR3 bases are TGTGCCAGCAGCTTGGAACTAGCGGGAGGGCCGAGGAGCACAGATACGCAGTATTTT. The full variable domain, completed using reference TRBV5-5 and TRBJ2-3, is DAGVTQSPTHLIKTRGQQVTLRCSPISGHKSVSWYQQVLGQGPQFIFQYYEKEERGRGNFPDRFSARQFPNYSSELNVNALLLGDSALYLCASSLELAGGPRSTDTQYFGPGTRLTVL.

This clonotype showed up many times. The rearrangement joins TRBV25-1 to TRBJ1-1; no clear D. The ends were cut back, 7 bases at V and 4 bases at J, with 16 bases in the middle. Germline assignment: CDR1 MGHDK and CDR2 SYGVNS. This CDR3 spans 14 amino acids. CDR3 protein: CASTLGVAGTEAFF. Here the CDR3 DNA reads TGTGCCAGCACCCTGGGAGTGGCGGGCACTGAAGCTTTCTTT.

This clonotype was recorded many times. The V call is TRBV28, the J call TRBJ2-1, with 9 bases aligning to TRBD2. CDR1 and CDR2 (germline): MDHEN, SYDVKM. The CDR3 covers 16 residues. With V trimmed by 10 bases and J by 8 bases, 18 bases remained unmatched. The CDR3 DNA is TGTGCCACTTACTCCTCTCTTAGCGGGAGTAGAGATGAGCAGTTCTTC. Translating it yields CATYSSLSGSRDEQFF.

This clonotype was recorded many times. The rearrangement links TRBV5-1 to TRBJ2-3; TRBD2 is a possible D gene (5 bases). Germline CDR1 SGHRS, CDR2 YFSETQ. Trimming shortened V by 5 bases and J by 3 bases, and 13 bases separated the two germline ends. CDR3 size: 14 residues. CDR3 sequence: CASSGGVGTDTQYF. The CDR3, as DNA: TGCGCCAGCAGTGGAGGAGTCGGGACAGATACGCAGTATTTT.